A single sample gave rise to the 3 T cell receptor beta chains below, sequenced in a study of T cell responses to AZD1222 COVID-19 vaccine. Clones were read by immunoSEQ multiplex PCR, and TCRdb kept only the in-frame ones, dropping some. The sample holds around 180,000 clones, about 90% seen once. Sequencing used peripheral blood, obtained on day 0 of AZD1222 vaccination. The receptors come from an adult in good health.

The rearrangement uses TRBV11-3 and TRBJ2-3; TRBD2 matches 12 bases. CDR3 length: 18 amino acids. The V gene's germline CDR1 is SGHNT and CDR2 YENEEA. Trimming cost V 5 bases and J 4 bases; bases outside gene matches: 13. In DNA, the CDR3 is TGTGCCAGCAGCCTATCTAGCGGGGGGGCCGGCCTTGCAGATACGCAGTATTTT. Protein product: CASSLSSGGAGLADTQYF. Full variable domain (remainder filled in from reference TRBV11-3 and TRBJ2-3): EAGVVQSPRYKIIEKKQPVAFWCNPISGHNTLYWYLQNLGQGPELLIRYENEEAVDDSQLPKDRFSAERLKGVDSTLKIQPAELGDSAVYLCASSLSSGGAGLADTQYFGPGTRLTVL.

V is TRBV7-2 and J is TRBJ2-1; D might be TRBD2 (6 bases). The CDR3 is 13 residues long. Germline CDR1 and CDR2: SGHTA and FQGNSA. The germline V and J ends were trimmed by 8 bases and 8 bases, with 16 bases remaining between them. CDR3 protein: CASEGLASDEQFF. The CDR3 DNA follows: TGTGCCAGCGAGGGTCTAGCGTCCGATGAGCAGTTCTTC.

The CDR3 nucleotides read TGTGCCAGCAGCTTAGCGGCTTCAACAGGGGGTTGGTACGAGCAGTACTTC. Protein: CASSLAASTGGWYEQYF. This sequence joins TRBV7-2 and TRBJ2-7; 8 nucleotides match TRBD1. Germline V gene data show CDR1 as SGHTA and CDR2 as FQGNSA. The CDR3 runs to 17 residues. The V gene end was trimmed by 0 bases and the J gene end by 4 bases; junction bases not matched to a gene: 11. The full variable domain, its missing parts supplied by reference TRBV7-2 and TRBJ2-7, is GAGVSQSPSNKVTEKGKDVELRCDPISGHTALYWYRQSLGQGLEFLIYFQGNSAPDKSGLPSDRFSAERTGGSVSTLTIQRTQQEDSAVYLCASSLAASTGGWYEQYFGPGTRLTVT.